This TCR beta chain was sequenced during a study of blood T cell repertoires in COVID-19. Study-level information: Acute and convalescent COVID-19 samples came from the United States, Italy and Spain. PBMCs, B-cell-depleted T cells, or T cells were the source of the cDNA or gDNA that made up the material.

In the original analysis: Amplified reference gene primers provided the basis for estimating nucleated cell counts. TCRdb's copy holds only in-frame clones and misses some; the assay was immunoSEQ multiplex PCR. The DNA was the basis for D and trimming; V, J and clone size are from that table. In the table there are hundreds of thousands of clones, about 83% of which are singletons. Germline lookup yields CDR1 LNHDA and CDR2 SQIVND (reference sequence). The CDR3 spans 16 residues. V lost 5 bases to trimming and J lost 1 base, with 15 bases between them. The gene calls are TRBV19 and TRBJ1-5; TRBD1 might be the D (6 bases). This receptor was taken from a woman aged 45-60 years with acute or convalescent COVID-19. The sample taken for sequencing was peripheral blood. The CDR3 loop is CASSPLYRDSNQPQHF. The DNA of the CDR3 is TGTGCCAGTAGTCCTCTCTACAGGGACAGCAATCAGCCCCAGCATTTT. The whole variable domain, filled in from reference TRBV19 and TRBJ1-5, reads DGGITQSPKYLFRKEGQNVTLSCEQNLNHDAMYWYRQDPGQGLRLIYYSQIVNDFQKGDIAEGYSVSREKKESFPLTVTSAQKNPTAFYLCASSPLYRDSNQPQHFGDGTRLSIL.